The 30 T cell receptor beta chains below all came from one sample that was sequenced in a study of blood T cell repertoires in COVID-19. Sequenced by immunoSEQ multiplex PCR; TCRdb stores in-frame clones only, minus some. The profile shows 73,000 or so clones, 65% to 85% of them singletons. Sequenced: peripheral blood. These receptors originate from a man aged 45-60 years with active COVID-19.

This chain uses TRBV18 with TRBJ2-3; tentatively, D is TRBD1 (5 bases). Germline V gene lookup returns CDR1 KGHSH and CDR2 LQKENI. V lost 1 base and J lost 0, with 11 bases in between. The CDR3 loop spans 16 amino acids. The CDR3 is CASSPLVGASTDTQYF. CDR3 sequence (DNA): TGTGCCAGCTCACCACTCGTTGGGGCTAGCACAGATACGCAGTATTTT.

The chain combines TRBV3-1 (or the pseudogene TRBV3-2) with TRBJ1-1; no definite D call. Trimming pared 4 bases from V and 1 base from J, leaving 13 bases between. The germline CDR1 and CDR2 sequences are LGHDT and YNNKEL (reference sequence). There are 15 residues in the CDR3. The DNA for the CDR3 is TGTGCCAGCAGCCCCCTAGGCAGCCCGAACACTGAAGCTTTCTTT. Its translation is CASSPLGSPNTEAFF.

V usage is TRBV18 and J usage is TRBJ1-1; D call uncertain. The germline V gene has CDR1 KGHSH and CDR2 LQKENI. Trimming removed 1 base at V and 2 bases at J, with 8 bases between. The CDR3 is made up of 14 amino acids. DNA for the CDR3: TGTGCCAGCTCACCACGGCGGGATAACACTGAAGCTTTCTTT. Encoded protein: CASSPRRDNTEAFF.

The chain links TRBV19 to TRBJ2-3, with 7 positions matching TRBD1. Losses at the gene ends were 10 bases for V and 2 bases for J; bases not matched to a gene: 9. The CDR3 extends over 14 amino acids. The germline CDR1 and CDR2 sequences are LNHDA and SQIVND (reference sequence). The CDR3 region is CATSVGQTTDTQYF. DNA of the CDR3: TGTGCCACCTCAGTGGGACAGACCACAGATACGCAGTATTTT. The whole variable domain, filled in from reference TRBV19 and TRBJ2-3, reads DGGITQSPKYLFRKEGQNVTLSCEQNLNHDAMYWYRQDPGQGLRLIYYSQIVNDFQKGDIAEGYSVSREKKESFPLTVTSAQKNPTAFYLCATSVGQTTDTQYFGPGTRLTVL.

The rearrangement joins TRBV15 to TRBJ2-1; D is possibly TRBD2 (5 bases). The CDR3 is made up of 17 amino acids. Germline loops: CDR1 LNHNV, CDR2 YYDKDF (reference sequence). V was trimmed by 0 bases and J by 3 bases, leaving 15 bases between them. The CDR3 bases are TGTGCCACCAGCAGAGAGGTGGGAAGCGGTGTCTACAATGAGCAGTTCTTC. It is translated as CATSREVGSGVYNEQFF.

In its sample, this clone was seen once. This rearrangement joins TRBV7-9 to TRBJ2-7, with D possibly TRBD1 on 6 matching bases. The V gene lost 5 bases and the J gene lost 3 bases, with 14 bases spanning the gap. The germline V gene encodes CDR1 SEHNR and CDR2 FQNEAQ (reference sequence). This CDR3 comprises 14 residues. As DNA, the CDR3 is TGTGCCAGCAGCCCCCATGGCAGGGGCTACGAGCAGTACTTC. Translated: CASSPHGRGYEQYF.

Here the CDR3 reads CASSIRPGQGNTEAFF. The CDR3 coding sequence is TGTGCCAGTAGTATTAGACCGGGACAGGGGAACACTGAAGCTTTCTTT. This chain links TRBV19 with TRBJ1-1; 9 bases agree with TRBD1. Germline V lookup: CDR1 LNHDA, CDR2 SQIVND (reference sequence). Trimming removed 3 bases from V and 1 base from J; junction bases left unmatched: 6. The CDR3 is 16 amino acids.

In DNA form, the CDR3 reads TGTGCCAGCAGTTTGGACGGGAATAATGAGCAGTTCTTC. Its protein product is CASSLDGNNEQFF. The chain combines TRBV6-5 with TRBJ2-1; maybe TRBD2 (5 bases). Germline CDR1 is MNHEY and CDR2 is SVGAGI. V gave up 4 bases and J gave up 7 bases, with 11 bases separating them. This CDR3 has 13 residues.

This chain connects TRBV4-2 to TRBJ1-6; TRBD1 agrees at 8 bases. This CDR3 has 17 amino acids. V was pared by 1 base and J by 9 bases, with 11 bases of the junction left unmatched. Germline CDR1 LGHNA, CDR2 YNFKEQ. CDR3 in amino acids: CASSQGFGQGASSPLHF. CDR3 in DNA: TGTGCCAGCAGCCAAGGCTTCGGACAGGGAGCAAGTTCACCCCTCCACTTT.

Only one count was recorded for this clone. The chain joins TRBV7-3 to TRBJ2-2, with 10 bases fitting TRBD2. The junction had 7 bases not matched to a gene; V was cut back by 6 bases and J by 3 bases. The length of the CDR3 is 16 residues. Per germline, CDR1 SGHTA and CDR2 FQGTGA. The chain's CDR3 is CASSHQSGRDTGELFF. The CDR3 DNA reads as TGTGCCAGCAGTCATCAAAGCGGGAGGGACACCGGGGAGCTGTTTTTT. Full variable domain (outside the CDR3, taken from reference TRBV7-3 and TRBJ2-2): GAGVSQTPSNKVTEKGKYVELRCDPISGHTALYWYRQSLGQGPEFLIYFQGTGAADDSGLPNDRFFAVRPEGSVSTLKIQRTERGDSAVYLCASSHQSGRDTGELFFGEGSRLTVL.

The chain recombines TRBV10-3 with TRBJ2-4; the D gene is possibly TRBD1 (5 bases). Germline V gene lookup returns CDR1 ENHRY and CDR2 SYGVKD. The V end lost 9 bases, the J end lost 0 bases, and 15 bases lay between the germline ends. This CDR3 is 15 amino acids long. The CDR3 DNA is TGTGCCATTTTTTTAGGGGCCGAAGCCAAAAACATTCAGTACTTC. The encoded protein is CAIFLGAEAKNIQYF.

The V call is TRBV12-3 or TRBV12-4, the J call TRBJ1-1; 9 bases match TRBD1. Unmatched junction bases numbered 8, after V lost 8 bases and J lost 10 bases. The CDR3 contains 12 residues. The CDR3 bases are TGTGCCAGCTGCTCTCGGACAGGGGTAGCTTTCTTT. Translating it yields CASCSRTGVAFF.

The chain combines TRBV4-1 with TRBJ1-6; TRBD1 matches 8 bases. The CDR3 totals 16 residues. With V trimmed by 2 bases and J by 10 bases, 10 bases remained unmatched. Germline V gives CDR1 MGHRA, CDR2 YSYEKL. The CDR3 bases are TGCGCCAGCAGCCAACCTAAGGACAGGGTAGGGTCACCCCTCCACTTT. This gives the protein CASSQPKDRVGSPLHF.

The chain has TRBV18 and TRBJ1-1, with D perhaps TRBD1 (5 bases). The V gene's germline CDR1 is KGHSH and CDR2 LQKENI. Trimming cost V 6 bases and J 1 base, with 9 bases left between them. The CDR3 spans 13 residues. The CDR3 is CASSATENTEAFF. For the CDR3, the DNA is TGTGCCAGCTCCGCGACAGAGAACACTGAAGCTTTCTTT.

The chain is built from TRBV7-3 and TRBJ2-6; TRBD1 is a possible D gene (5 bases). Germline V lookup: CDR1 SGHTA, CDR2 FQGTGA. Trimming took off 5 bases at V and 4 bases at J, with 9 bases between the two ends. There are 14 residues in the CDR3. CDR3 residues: CASSGAAGANVLTF. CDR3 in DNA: TGTGCCAGCAGCGGGGCGGCCGGGGCCAACGTCCTGACTTTC. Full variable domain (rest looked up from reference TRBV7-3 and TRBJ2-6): GAGVSQTPSNKVTEKGKYVELRCDPISGHTALYWYRQSLGQGPEFLIYFQGTGAADDSGLPNDRFFAVRPEGSVSTLKIQRTERGDSAVYLCASSGAAGANVLTFGAGSRLTVL.

CDR3 sequence reads: CASSFGLSGNYNSPLHF. CDR3 DNA: TGTGCCAGCAGCTTTGGCCTCTCAGGGAACTATAATTCACCCCTCCACTTT. The chain links TRBV5-6 to TRBJ1-6, with a tentative D call TRBD1 (5 bases). Looked up from germline, CDR1 is SGHDT and CDR2 is YYEEEE. The ends were cut back, 2 bases at V and 3 bases at J, with 15 bases in the middle. The CDR3 is 17 residues long.

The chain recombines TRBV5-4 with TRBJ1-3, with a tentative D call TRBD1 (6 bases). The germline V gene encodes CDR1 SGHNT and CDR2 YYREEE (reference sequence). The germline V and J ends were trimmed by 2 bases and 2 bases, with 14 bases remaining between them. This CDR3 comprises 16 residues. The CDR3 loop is CASSLFAGATGNTIYF. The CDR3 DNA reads TGTGCCAGCAGCTTATTTGCAGGGGCTACTGGAAACACCATATATTTT. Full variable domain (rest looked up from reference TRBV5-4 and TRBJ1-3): ETGVTQSPTHLIKTRGQQVTLRCSSQSGHNTVSWYQQALGQGPQFIFQYYREEENGRGNFPPRFSGLQFPNYSSELNVNALELDDSALYLCASSLFAGATGNTIYFGEGSWLTVV.

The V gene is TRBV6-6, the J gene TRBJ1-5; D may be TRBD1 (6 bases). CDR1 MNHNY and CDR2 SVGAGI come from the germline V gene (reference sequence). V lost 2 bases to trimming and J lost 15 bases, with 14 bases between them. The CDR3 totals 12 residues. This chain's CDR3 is CASSYVQGRTHF. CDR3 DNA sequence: TGTGCCAGCAGTTACGTACAGGGCCGTACGCATTTT.

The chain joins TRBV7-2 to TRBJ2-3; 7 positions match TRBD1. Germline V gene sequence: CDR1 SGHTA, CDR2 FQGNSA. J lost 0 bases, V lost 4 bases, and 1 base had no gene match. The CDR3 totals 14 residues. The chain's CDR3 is CASSWTGSTDTQYF. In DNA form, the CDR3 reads TGTGCCAGCAGCTGGACAGGAAGCACAGATACGCAGTATTTT.

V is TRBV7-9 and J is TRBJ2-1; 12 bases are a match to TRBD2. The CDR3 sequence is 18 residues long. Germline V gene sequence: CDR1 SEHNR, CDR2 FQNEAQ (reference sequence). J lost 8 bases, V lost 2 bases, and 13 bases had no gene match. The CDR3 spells CASSLKFRLAGVVDEQFF. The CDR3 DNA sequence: TGTGCCAGCAGCTTAAAATTTCGACTAGCGGGAGTCGTCGATGAGCAGTTCTTC. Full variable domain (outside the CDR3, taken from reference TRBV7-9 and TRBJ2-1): DTGVSQNPRHKITKRGQNVTFRCDPISEHNRLYWYRQTLGQGPEFLTYFQNEAQLEKSRLLSDRFSAERPKGSFSTLEIQRTEQGDSAMYLCASSLKFRLAGVVDEQFFGPGTRLTVL.

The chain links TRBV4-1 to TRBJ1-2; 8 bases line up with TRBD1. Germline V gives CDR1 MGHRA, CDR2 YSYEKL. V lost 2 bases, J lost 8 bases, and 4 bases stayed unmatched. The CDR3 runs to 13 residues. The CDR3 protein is CASSQSGGRGYTF. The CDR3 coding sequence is TGCGCCAGCAGCCAATCAGGGGGCCGGGGCTACACCTTC.

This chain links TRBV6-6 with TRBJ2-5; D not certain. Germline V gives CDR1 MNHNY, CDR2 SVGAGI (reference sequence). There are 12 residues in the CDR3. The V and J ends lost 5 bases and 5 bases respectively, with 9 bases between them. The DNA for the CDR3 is TGTGCCAGCAGTCCCCACCGGGAGACCCAGTACTTC. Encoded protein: CASSPHRETQYF.

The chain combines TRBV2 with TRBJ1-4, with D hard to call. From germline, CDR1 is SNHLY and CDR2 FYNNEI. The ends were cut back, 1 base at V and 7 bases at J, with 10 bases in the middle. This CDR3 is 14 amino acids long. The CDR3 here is CASSEGLWAEKLFF. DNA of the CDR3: TGTGCCAGCAGTGAAGGGCTCTGGGCTGAAAAACTGTTTTTT.

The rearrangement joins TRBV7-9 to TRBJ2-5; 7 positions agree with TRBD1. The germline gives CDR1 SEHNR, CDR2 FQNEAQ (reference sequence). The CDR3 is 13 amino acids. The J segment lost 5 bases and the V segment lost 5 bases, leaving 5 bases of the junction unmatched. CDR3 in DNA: TGTGCCAGCAGCCGGGGACAGTTCGAGACCCAGTACTTC. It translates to CASSRGQFETQYF. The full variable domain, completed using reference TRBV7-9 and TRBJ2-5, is DTGVSQNPRHKITKRGQNVTFRCDPISEHNRLYWYRQTLGQGPEFLTYFQNEAQLEKSRLLSDRFSAERPKGSFSTLEIQRTEQGDSAMYLCASSRGQFETQYFGPGTRLLVL.

This CDR3 is CASSLPLVGYTF. Here the CDR3 DNA reads TGTGCCAGCAGCTTACCCTTAGTTGGCTACACCTTC. The chain uses TRBV7-9 and TRBJ1-2; unclear D gene. The CDR3 length is 12 residues. Germline V lookup: CDR1 SEHNR, CDR2 FQNEAQ (reference sequence). Between the trimmed V and J ends, which lost 2 bases and 7 bases, there was a span of 8 bases.

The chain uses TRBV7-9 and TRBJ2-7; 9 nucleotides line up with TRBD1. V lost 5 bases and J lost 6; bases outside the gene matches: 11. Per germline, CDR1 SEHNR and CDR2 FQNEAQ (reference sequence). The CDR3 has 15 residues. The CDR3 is CASSLGDRVGPEQYF. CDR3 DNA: TGTGCCAGCAGCCTAGGGGACAGGGTGGGGCCCGAGCAGTACTTC.

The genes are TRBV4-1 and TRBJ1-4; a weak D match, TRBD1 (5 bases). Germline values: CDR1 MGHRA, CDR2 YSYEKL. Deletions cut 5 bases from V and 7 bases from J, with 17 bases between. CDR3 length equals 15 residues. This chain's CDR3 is CASSFKQGEGEKLFF. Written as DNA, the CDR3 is TGCGCCAGCAGCTTCAAGCAAGGGGAAGGTGAAAAACTGTTTTTT.

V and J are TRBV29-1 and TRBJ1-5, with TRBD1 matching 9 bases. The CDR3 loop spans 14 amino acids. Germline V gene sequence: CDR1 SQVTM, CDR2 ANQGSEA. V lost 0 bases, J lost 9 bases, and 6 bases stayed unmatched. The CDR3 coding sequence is TGCAGCGTTGAAGAGGGCGGGACAGGGCGGCCCCAGCATTTT. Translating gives CSVEEGGTGRPQHF. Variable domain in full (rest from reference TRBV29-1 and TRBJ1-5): SAVISQKPSRDICQRGTSLTIQCQVDSQVTMMFWYRQQPGQSLTLIATANQGSEATYESGFVIDKFPISRPNLTFSTLTVSNMSPEDSSIYLCSVEEGGTGRPQHFGDGTRLSIL.

The CDR3 protein is CASSHGTGDYEQYF. Written as DNA, the CDR3 is TGTGCCAGCAGCCACGGGACAGGGGACTACGAGCAGTACTTC. The chain has TRBV3-1 (or the pseudogene TRBV3-2) and TRBJ2-7; 10 bases are shared with TRBD1. V dropped 3 bases and J dropped 3; count of bases not matched to a gene: 2. CDR1 LGHDT and CDR2 YNNKEL come from the germline V gene (reference sequence). The CDR3 sequence is 14 residues long.

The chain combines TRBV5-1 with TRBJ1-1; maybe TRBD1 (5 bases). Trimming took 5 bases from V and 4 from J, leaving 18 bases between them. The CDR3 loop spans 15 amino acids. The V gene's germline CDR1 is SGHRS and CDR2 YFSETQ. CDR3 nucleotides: TGCGCCAGCAGTCTGTTGGGGCCGATGGGCACTGAAGCTTTCTTT. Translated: CASSLLGPMGTEAFF.